The 23 T cell receptor beta chains presented below share a single source sample, sequenced in a study of technical replicates of blood from several donors. Sequencing used immunoSEQ multiplex PCR; TCRdb keeps in-frame clones, though not all of them. The sample records about 67,000 clones, under 98% being singletons. Source material: T cells isolated from PBMCs. These receptors originate from a human donor in good health.

V usage is TRBV27 and J usage is TRBJ2-7; TRBD2 agrees at 10 bases. The CDR3 has 16 residues. The germline V gene has CDR1 MNHEY and CDR2 SMNVEV (reference sequence). The trim removed 2 bases at V and 1 base at J, leaving 5 bases unmatched. The CDR3 DNA reads as TGTGCCAGCAGTTTAGGTCTAGCGGGAGTTTCCTACGAGCAGTACTTC. It codes for CASSLGLAGVSYEQYF.

The genes are TRBV30 and TRBJ1-4; a weak D match, TRBD1 (5 bases). The CDR3 contains 13 residues. The V gene's germline CDR1 is GTSNPN and CDR2 SVGIG (reference sequence). V lost 5 bases to trimming and J lost 6 bases, with 13 bases between them. This CDR3 reads CAWLRTWDEKLFF. As DNA, the CDR3 is TGTGCCTGGCTTCGGACATGGGATGAAAAACTGTTTTTT.

The chain employs TRBV19 and TRBJ1-5; tentative D call: TRBD1 (6 bases). V lost 9 bases and J 6 bases, leaving 15 bases between the germline ends. CDR3 length: 13 amino acids. Germline V lookup: CDR1 LNHDA, CDR2 SQIVND (reference sequence). The CDR3, as DNA: TGTGCCAGCAGACCAGGGGAAGGTCAGCCCCAGCATTTT. It codes for CASRPGEGQPQHF.

The rearrangement uses TRBV25-1 and TRBJ2-7; 9 nucleotides align to TRBD1. Germline V gene lookup returns CDR1 MGHDK and CDR2 SYGVNS. The CDR3 sequence is 15 residues long. V lost 3 bases to trimming and J lost 5 bases; unmatched junction nucleotides: 8. CDR3 sequence reads: CASSESGTGTHEQYF. CDR3 DNA sequence: TGTGCCAGCAGTGAGTCCGGGACAGGGACCCACGAGCAGTACTTC.

The V gene is TRBV7-8, the J gene TRBJ2-3, with D possibly matching TRBD1 (6 bases). CDR3 length equals 15 residues. Germline loops: CDR1 SGHVS, CDR2 FQNEAQ. V was pared by 8 bases and J by 6 bases, with 21 bases between. This chain's CDR3 is CASAGRGNPMDTQYF. In nucleotides, the CDR3 is TGTGCCAGCGCGGGCAGGGGAAACCCCATGGATACGCAGTATTTT. Together with reference TRBV7-8 and TRBJ2-3, the CDR3 gives the full variable domain: GAGVSQSPRYKVAKRGQDVALRCDPISGHVSLFWYQQALGQGPEFLTYFQNEAQLDKSGLPSDRFFAERPEGSVSTLKIQRTQQEDSAVYLCASAGRGNPMDTQYFGPGTRLTVL.

CDR3 region: CASSEPGVGAYNEQFF. The DNA of the CDR3 is TGCGCCAGCAGTGAGCCGGGAGTAGGCGCCTACAATGAGCAGTTCTTC. This chain uses TRBV10-1 with TRBJ2-1, with D possibly being TRBD2 (6 bases). Germline values: CDR1 WNHNN, CDR2 SYGVQD (reference sequence). The CDR3 covers 16 residues. Trimming pared 2 bases from V and 2 bases from J, leaving 13 bases between.

The rearrangement links TRBV10-3 to TRBJ2-7, with D possibly matching TRBD2 (6 bases). V was trimmed by 3 bases and J by 4 bases, leaving 16 bases between them. Germline V gives CDR1 ENHRY, CDR2 SYGVKD. This CDR3 region has 15 residues. Here the CDR3 reads CAISDPGLGLYEQYF. Written as DNA, the CDR3 is TGTGCCATCAGTGATCCGGGACTGGGGTTGTACGAGCAGTACTTC.

In DNA form, the CDR3 reads TGTGCCAGCAGCCTCAGGACTAGCGGAACTACGTGGCAGTACTTC. Translating it yields CASSLRTSGTTWQYF. The chain employs TRBV11-2 and TRBJ2-7; the match to TRBD2 covers 10 bases. Germline CDR1 is SGHAT and CDR2 is FQNNGV. V was clipped by 5 bases and J by 9 bases; unmatched bases: 13. This CDR3 is built from 15 residues.

This clone was picked up one time. The V gene is TRBV27, the J gene TRBJ2-7; TRBD1 might be the D (5 bases). This CDR3 comprises 13 residues. Trimming pared 9 bases from V and 7 bases from J, leaving 19 bases between. Germline V CDR1 and CDR2: MNHEY, SMNVEV (reference sequence). CDR3 amino acids: CASGSSGSREQYF. In DNA, the CDR3 is TGTGCCAGTGGGTCGTCAGGGTCACGGGAGCAGTACTTC.

Remarks on this clone: The identical CDR3 is also encoded by other nucleotide sequences in the sample. The rearrangement uses TRBV7-9 and TRBJ1-1, with 10 nucleotides matching TRBD1. The germline gives CDR1 SEHNR, CDR2 FQNEAQ (reference sequence). This CDR3 has 14 residues. V shed 3 bases, J shed 3 bases, and the junction held 1 base outside the gene matches. CDR3 residues: CASSLGTGDTEAFF. Written as DNA, the CDR3 is TGTGCCAGCAGCTTGGGGACAGGGGACACTGAAGCTTTCTTT.

CDR3 residues: CASSQDRAGFYEQYF. CDR3 DNA: TGCGCCAGCAGCCAAGATAGGGCAGGGTTCTACGAGCAGTACTTC. The genes are TRBV4-3 and TRBJ2-7; tentatively, D is TRBD1 (5 bases). Germline CDR1 reads LGHNA; CDR2 reads YSLEER. V was shortened by 0 bases and J by 3 bases, with 12 bases between the two germline ends. The CDR3 has 15 residues.

The chain links TRBV4-1 to TRBJ2-1, with 9 bases lining up with TRBD2. This CDR3 region has 18 residues. V was pared by 1 base and J by 4 bases, with 11 bases of the junction left unmatched. Germline CDR1 is MGHRA and CDR2 is YSYEKL. CDR3 residues: CASSQAPLQREAYNEQFF. CDR3 DNA: TGCGCCAGCAGCCAAGCCCCGCTTCAGCGGGAGGCTTACAATGAGCAGTTCTTC.

This chain links TRBV28 with TRBJ2-6; D remains unclear. The CDR3 contains 14 residues. Per germline, CDR1 MDHEN and CDR2 SYDVKM. V gave up 6 bases and J gave up 0 bases, with 6 bases separating them. The CDR3 here is CASRTPSGANVLTF. The CDR3 DNA sequence: TGTGCCAGCAGAACACCCTCTGGGGCCAACGTCCTGACTTTC.

This clone was counted once. This chain links TRBV21-1 with TRBJ1-1; the DNA was not used to check the table's D call, TRBD1. TRBV21-1 is a recognized pseudogene. This CDR3 region has 13 residues. The CDR3 bases are TGTGCCAGCAGCCAGGGCTTCGACACTGAAGCTTTCTTT. Translation: CASSQGFDTEAFF.

The chain employs TRBV10-1 and TRBJ2-4; D remains unclear. Trimming took off 6 bases at V and 0 bases at J, with 9 bases between the two ends. CDR1 and CDR2 (germline): WNHNN, SYGVQD (reference sequence). The CDR3 consists of 14 residues. CDR3 amino acids: CASRVRLAKNIQYF. CDR3 DNA: TGCGCCAGCAGGGTGAGATTAGCCAAAAACATTCAGTACTTC.

This clone was seen once. The chain has TRBV4-1 and TRBJ2-1; 9 bases align to TRBD2. V lost 0 bases to trimming and J lost 8 bases; unmatched junction nucleotides: 5. Germline V lookup: CDR1 MGHRA, CDR2 YSYEKL. The CDR3 is made up of 15 amino acids. The CDR3: CASSQDLVAGDEQFF. As DNA, the CDR3 is TGCGCCAGCAGCCAAGACCTCGTAGCGGGAGATGAGCAGTTCTTC.

This clone has a single count. The rearrangement uses TRBV27 and TRBJ1-4, with D uncertain. The V end was cut by 6 bases, the J end by 6 bases, with 20 bases between. The CDR3 has 16 amino acids. Germline V gene sequence: CDR1 MNHEY, CDR2 SMNVEV (reference sequence). CDR3 bases: TGTGCCAGCAGAGAGTCCCTCTACGCCCACGATGAAAAACTGTTTTTT. Translated, it gives CASRESLYAHDEKLFF. Supplemented by reference TRBV27 and TRBJ1-4, the full variable domain reads EAQVTQNPRYLITVTGKKLTVTCSQNMNHEYMSWYRQDPGLGLRQIYYSMNVEVTDKGDVPEGYKVSRKEKRNFPLILESPSPNQTSLYFCASRESLYAHDEKLFFGSGTQLSVL.

This clone showed up just once. J is TRBJ2-2 and V is TRBV7-2, with 9 nucleotides matching TRBD2. CDR1 and CDR2 (germline): SGHTA, FQGNSA. The J segment lost 7 bases and the V segment lost 9 bases, leaving 12 bases of the junction unmatched. The CDR3 is 15 amino acids. The CDR3 region has the DNA TGTGCCAGGAGAAACCTAGCGGGAAGGATCGGGGAGCTGTTTTTT. This sequence encodes CARRNLAGRIGELFF. The entire variable domain, with the rest obtained from reference TRBV7-2 and TRBJ2-2, is as follows: GAGVSQSPSNKVTEKGKDVELRCDPISGHTALYWYRQSLGQGLEFLIYFQGNSAPDKSGLPSDRFSAERTGGSVSTLTIQRTQQEDSAVYLCARRNLAGRIGELFFGEGSRLTVL.

This chain uses TRBV21-1 with TRBJ2-1; no check of the table's D call, TRBD1, against the DNA was made. TRBV21-1 is deemed a pseudogene. This CDR3 spans 15 amino acids. The CDR3, as DNA: TGTGCCAGCAGCAAACTTTTCAGATCCTACAATGAGCAGTTCTTC. It encodes CASSKLFRSYNEQFF.

The V and J genes are TRBV4-2 and TRBJ1-2; D call uncertain. This CDR3 comprises 15 residues. Germline V lookup: CDR1 LGHNA, CDR2 YNFKEQ. Deletions cut 0 bases from V and 3 bases from J, with 11 bases between. The CDR3 sequence is CASSQDPGGDYGYTF. The CDR3 coding sequence is TGTGCCAGCAGCCAAGATCCGGGTGGCGACTATGGCTACACCTTC.

This chain joins TRBV7-2 and TRBJ1-1; D uncertain. Trimming took 5 bases from V and 3 from J, leaving 4 bases between them. CDR3 size: 11 residues. Germline V lookup: CDR1 SGHTA, CDR2 FQGNSA. The CDR3 sequence: CASSRYTEAFF. The CDR3 DNA sequence: TGTGCCAGCAGCCGTTACACTGAAGCTTTCTTT.

This clone was recorded once. The chain recombines TRBV4-3 with TRBJ2-7; no clear D gene. V was cut by 0 bases and J by 3 bases, with 9 bases left in between. Germline V gene lookup returns CDR1 LGHNA and CDR2 YSLEER. This CDR3 spans 14 amino acids. The DNA for the CDR3 is TGCGCCAGCAGCCAAGAAACAGCTAACTACGAGCAGTACTTC. It specifies CASSQETANYEQYF.

The chain links TRBV5-4 to TRBJ1-3; maybe TRBD1 (5 bases). The V gene's germline CDR1 is SGHNT and CDR2 YYREEE (reference sequence). V was clipped by 0 bases and J by 0 bases, with 7 bases between them. The CDR3 spans 15 residues. CDR3 amino acids: CASSLVDSSGNTIYF. In DNA, the CDR3 is TGTGCCAGCAGCTTGGTTGACAGCTCTGGAAACACCATATATTTT.